This section outlines one TCR beta chain sequence together with its context. Assay used: immunoSEQ multiplex PCR; TCRdb lists only in-frame clones, some missing. The data hold hundreds of thousands of clones, with around nine tenths observed a single time. The data derive from a study of blood T cell repertoires in COVID-19. Germline V gives CDR1 SGHTA, CDR2 FQGTGA. The CDR3 runs to 13 residues. V shed 2 bases and J shed 0 bases, with 4 bases lying between them. Participant ages covered roughly 18 to 89 years across 24 US areas. Participant reports of clinical history set cohort assignment. The chain couples TRBV7-3 to TRBJ1-1; no reliable D call. The TCR sequence derives from a woman aged 50 to 60 who had recovered from COVID-19. The sample comprised PBMCs or T cells enriched from blood (not recorded which). CDR3 in DNA: TGTGCCAGCAGCTTAGAGGTGAACACTGAAGCTTTCTTT. This translates into CASSLEVNTEAFF.